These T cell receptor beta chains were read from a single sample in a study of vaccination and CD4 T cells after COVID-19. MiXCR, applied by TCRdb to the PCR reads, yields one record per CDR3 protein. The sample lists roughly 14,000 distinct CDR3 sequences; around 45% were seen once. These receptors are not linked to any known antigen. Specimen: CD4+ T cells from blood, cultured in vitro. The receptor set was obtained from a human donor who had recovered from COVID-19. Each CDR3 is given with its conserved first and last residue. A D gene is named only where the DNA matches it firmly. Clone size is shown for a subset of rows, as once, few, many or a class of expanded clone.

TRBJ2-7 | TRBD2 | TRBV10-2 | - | TGCGCCAGCAGTGAGCTAGCGGGGATCTACGAGCAGTACTTC | CASSELAGIYEQYF
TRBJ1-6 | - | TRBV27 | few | TGTGCCAGCAGTACCGTGTGGGAGGACTTCCCCATAGGGGGTTCACCCCTCCACTTT | CASSTVWEDFPIGGSPLHF
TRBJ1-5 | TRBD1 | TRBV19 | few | TGTGCCAGTAGTATCCGCGCCGGGACAGGGTCTCAGCCCCAGCATTTT | CASSIRAGTGSQPQHF
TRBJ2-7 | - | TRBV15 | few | TGTGCCACCAGCAGAGATCTGGGAGGGGGAGGCGAGCAGTACTTC | CATSRDLGGGGEQYF
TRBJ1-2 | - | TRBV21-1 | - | TGTGCCAGCAGCAATGGGACAGCTAACTATGGCTACACCTTC | CASSNGTANYGYTF
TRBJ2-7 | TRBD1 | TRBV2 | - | TGTGCCAGCAGTAGGGACAGGTCCTACGAGCAGTACTTC | CASSRDRSYEQYF
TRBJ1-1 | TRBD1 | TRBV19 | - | TGTGCCAGTACCGCGGGACAGGGGGCTCGGAACACTGAAGCTTTCTTT | CASTAGQGARNTEAFF
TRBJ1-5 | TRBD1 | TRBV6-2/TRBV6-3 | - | TGTGCCAGCAGACGAACGAGGACAGGGGGCTTACAGCCCCAGCATTTT | CASRRTRTGGLQPQHF
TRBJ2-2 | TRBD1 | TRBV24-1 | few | TGTGCCACCAGTGATTACGGGACAGGGGACACCGGGGAGCTGTTTTTT | CATSDYGTGDTGELFF
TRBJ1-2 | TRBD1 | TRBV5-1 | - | TGCGCCAGCAGCAAGGGACAGGGAGACTATGGCTACACCTTC | CASSKGQGDYGYTF
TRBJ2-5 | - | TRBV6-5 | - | TGTGCCAGCAGTTACGCCTCAAGGGAAGGGGAGACCCAGTACTTC | CASSYASREGETQYF
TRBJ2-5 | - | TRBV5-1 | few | TGCGCCAGCAGCTTGGGCCAATTCGGGGAGACCCAGTACTTC | CASSLGQFGETQYF
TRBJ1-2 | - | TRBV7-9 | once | TGTGCCAGCAGCCGGACCGAAAATGGCTACACCTTC | CASSRTENGYTF
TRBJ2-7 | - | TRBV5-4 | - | TGTGCCAGCAGCGGCGAATTGGGACTCGCCTACGAGCAGTACTTC | CASSGELGLAYEQYF
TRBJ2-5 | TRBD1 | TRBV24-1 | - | TGTGCCACCAGTGACACGGGGACAGGAAGGGAGACCCAGTACTTC | CATSDTGTGRETQYF
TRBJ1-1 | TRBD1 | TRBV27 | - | TGTGCCAGCAGTTTTAGCCCCCTGAACAGGGGGCGCAGGGACACTGAAGCTTTCTTT | CASSFSPLNRGRRDTEAFF
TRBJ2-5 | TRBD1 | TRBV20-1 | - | TGCAGTGCTAGAGAAGCCAGGGGGCTTCAAGAGACCCAGTACTTC | CSAREARGLQETQYF
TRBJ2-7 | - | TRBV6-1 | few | TGTGCCAGCGCAGAACGGGCCGAGCAGTACTTC | CASAERAEQYF
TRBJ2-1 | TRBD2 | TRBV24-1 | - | TGTGCCACCAGTGACCGGACTAGCGGGAGCAACTACAATGAGCAGTTCTTC | CATSDRTSGSNYNEQFF
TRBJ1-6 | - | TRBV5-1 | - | TGCGCCAGCAGAAATGCCGGGACGGCTAATTCACCCCTCCACTTT | CASRNAGTANSPLHF
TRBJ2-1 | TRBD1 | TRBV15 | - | TGTGCCACCAGCAGCGACAGGGGTCGGTACAATGAGCAGTTCTTC | CATSSDRGRYNEQFF
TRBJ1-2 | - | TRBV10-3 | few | TGTGCCATCAGTGATAAATGGAAGCACTATGGCTACACCTTC | CAISDKWKHYGYTF
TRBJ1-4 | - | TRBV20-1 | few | TGCAGTGCTACTCCAGGGGCGAGTAATGAAAAACTGTTTTTT | CSATPGASNEKLFF
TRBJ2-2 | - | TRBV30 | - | TGTGCCTGGAACAGGGGAGGAGGCACCGGGGAGCTGTTTTTT | CAWNRGGGTGELFF
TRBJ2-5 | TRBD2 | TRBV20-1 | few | TGCAGTGCTTCTAGCGGGATCCTTCAAGAGACCCAGTACTTC | CSASSGILQETQYF
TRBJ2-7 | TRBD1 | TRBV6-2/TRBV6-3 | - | TGTGCCACTAAAACGCGGGGACAGGCGACTTCCTACGAGCAGTACTTC | CATKTRGQATSYEQYF
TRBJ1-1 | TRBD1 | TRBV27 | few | TGTGCCTCAAGGGGGCAGTTGAACACTGAAGCTTTCTTT | CASRGQLNTEAFF
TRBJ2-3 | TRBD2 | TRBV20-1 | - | TGCAGTGCTAGCGATAGCGGGGGGGGCACAGATACGCAGTATTTT | CSASDSGGGTDTQYF
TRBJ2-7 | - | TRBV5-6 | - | TGTGCCAGCAGCTCGGGGACCGGACAGTTAAGCTCCTACGAGCAGTACTTC | CASSSGTGQLSSYEQYF
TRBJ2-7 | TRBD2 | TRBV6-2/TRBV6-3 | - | TGTGCCAGCAGTTACTTAGTTTGGACTAGCGGGATTGGGAAGGGACACGAGCAGTACTTC | CASSYLVWTSGIGKGHEQYF
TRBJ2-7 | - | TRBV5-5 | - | TGTGCCAGCAGCTTGGCAGGCACAGGGTCCTACGAGCAGTACTTC | CASSLAGTGSYEQYF
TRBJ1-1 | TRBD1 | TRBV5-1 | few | TGCGCCAGCAGCTGGAGGACAGGGGCGGCTGAAGCTTTCTTT | CASSWRTGAAEAFF
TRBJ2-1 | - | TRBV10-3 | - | TGTGCCATCAGTGATCGGGACCCCGTGAACAATGAGCAGTTCTTC | CAISDRDPVNNEQFF
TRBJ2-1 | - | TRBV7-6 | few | TGTGCCAGCAGCCCACTAGCCCATGAGCAGTTCTTC | CASSPLAHEQFF
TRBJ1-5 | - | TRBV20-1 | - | TGCAGTGCTAGAGACCACAATAATCAGCCCCAGCATTTT | CSARDHNNQPQHF
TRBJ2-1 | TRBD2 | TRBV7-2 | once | TGTGCCAGCAGCCCTACCGGGGCGGGGGGCTACAATGAGCAGTTCTTC | CASSPTGAGGYNEQFF
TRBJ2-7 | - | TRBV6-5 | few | TGTGCCAGCAGTTCCCCTCCGGCGGTCGAGCAGTACTTC | CASSSPPAVEQYF
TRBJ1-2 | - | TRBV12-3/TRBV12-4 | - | TGTGCCAGCAGTTTAGTAAACAGGGCAGGCGGCGGCTACACCTTC | CASSLVNRAGGGYTF
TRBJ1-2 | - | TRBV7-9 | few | TGTGCCAGCAGCTTAGAGGCCGGCCGAAACTATGGCTACACCTTC | CASSLEAGRNYGYTF
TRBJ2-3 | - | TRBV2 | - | TGTGCCAGCAAGGGGTGGTCAGATACGCAGTATTTT | CASKGWSDTQYF
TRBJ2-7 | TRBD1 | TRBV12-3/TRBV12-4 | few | TGTGCCAGCAGTCCACTTCCGGGACAGAACTACGAGCAGTACTTC | CASSPLPGQNYEQYF
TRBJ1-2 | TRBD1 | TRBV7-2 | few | TGTGCCAGCAACCCAAACAGGGGAGTTAACTATGGCTACACCTTC | CASNPNRGVNYGYTF
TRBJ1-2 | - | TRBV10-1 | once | TGCGCCAGCAGTGGGACAGAAAATTTCTATGGCTGCACCTTC | CASSGTENFYGCTF
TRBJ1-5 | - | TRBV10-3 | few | TGTGCCATCAGTGAGCCTAATCAGCCCCAGCATTTT | CAISEPNQPQHF
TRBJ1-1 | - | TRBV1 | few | TGCACCAGCAGCCCCCGGGACATCCCCAGCGGGTACACTGAAGCTTTCTTT | CTSSPRDIPSGYTEAFF
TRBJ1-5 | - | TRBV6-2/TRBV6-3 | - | TGTGCCAGCAGTTACGTACAGGGCCCCAATCAGCCCCAGCATTTT | CASSYVQGPNQPQHF
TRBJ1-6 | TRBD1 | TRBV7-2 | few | TGTGCCAGCAGCTTAGTTGTCCGACAGGGAGGACCACCCCTCCACTTT | CASSLVVRQGGPPLHF
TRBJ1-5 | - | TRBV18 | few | TGTGCCAGCTCACCCGGGCCGAGGCAGCCCCAGCATTTT | CASSPGPRQPQHF
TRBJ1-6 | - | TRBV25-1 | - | TGTGCCAGCAGTCCGGGACCTAATTCACCCCTCCACTTT | CASSPGPNSPLHF
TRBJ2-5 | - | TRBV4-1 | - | TGCGCCAGCAGCCAAGGTCGAGGGGCGCGAGAGACCCAGTACTTC | CASSQGRGARETQYF
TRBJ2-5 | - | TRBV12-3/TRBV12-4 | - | TGTGCCAGCAGTTTGAGTCCTTCAGAGACCCAGTACTTC | CASSLSPSETQYF
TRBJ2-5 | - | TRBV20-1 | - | TGCAGTGCTCACCCAGCGGCGGAGCTCGGAGGACAGACCCAGTACTTC | CSAHPAAELGGQTQYF
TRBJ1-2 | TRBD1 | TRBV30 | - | TGTGCCTGGAGGTTTGGACAGGGGTTTGGTTATGGCTACACCTTC | CAWRFGQGFGYGYTF
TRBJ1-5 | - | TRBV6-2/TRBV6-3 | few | TGTGCCAGCTCAAAGGTAGCGGCAGGTCGGGATCAGCCCCAGCATTTT | CASSKVAAGRDQPQHF